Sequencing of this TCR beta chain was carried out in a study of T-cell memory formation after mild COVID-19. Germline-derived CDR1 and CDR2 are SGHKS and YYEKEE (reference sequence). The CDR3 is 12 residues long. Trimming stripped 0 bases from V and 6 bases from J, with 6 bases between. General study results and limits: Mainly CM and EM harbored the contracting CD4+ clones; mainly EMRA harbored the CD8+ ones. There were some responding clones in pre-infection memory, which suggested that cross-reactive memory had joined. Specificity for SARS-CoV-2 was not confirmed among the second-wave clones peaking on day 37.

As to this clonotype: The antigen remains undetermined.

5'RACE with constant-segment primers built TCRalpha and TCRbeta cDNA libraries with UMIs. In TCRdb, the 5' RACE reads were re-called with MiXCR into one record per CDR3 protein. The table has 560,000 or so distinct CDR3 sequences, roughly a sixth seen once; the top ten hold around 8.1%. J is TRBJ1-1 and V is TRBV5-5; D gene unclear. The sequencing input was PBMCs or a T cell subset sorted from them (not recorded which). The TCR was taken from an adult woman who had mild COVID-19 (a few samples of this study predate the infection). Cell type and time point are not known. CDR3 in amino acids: CASSLAPSEAFF. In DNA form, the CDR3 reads TGTGCCAGCAGCTTGGCCCCCTCTGAAGCTTTCTTT.